This is a list of T cell receptor beta chains from one sample in a study of memory CD4+ T cells and cytomegalovirus serostatus. The method was immunoSEQ multiplex PCR; TCRdb's version includes in-frame clones alone and lacks a portion of them. In the table there are some 64,000 clones, around four fifths of which are singletons. Sequenced sample: memory CD4+ T cells from blood. The receptors here all came from an adult in good health and CMV-seronegative. Each CDR3 is given with its conserved first and last residue. The D gene is left open where the match is weak. Clone sizes are given selectively: once, few, many, or a class where the clone is expanded.

V	size	D	J	DNA	CDR3
TRBV6-6	few	.	TRBJ1-4	TGTGCCAGCAGTCGTGGACCGGCAACTAATGAAAAACTGTTTTTT	CASSRGPATNEKLFF
TRBV29-1	few	.	TRBJ1-1	TGCAGCGTCAGCTCCAGGGTGAGCACTGAAGCTTTCTTT	CSVSSRVSTEAFF
TRBV19	.	.	TRBJ1-4	TGTGCCAGTAGTATACAGGGAGCGGCAACTAATGAAAAACTGTTTTTT	CASSIQGAATNEKLFF
TRBV10-3	.	.	TRBJ2-3	TGTGCCATCGGGGGTAGGGATACGCAGTATTTT	CAIGGRDTQYF
TRBV27	.	.	TRBJ2-1	TGTGCCAGCAGTCCCGACACCCGGATTACCTATGAGCAGTTCTTC	CASSPDTRITYEQFF
TRBV4-1	.	.	TRBJ1-2	TGCGCCAGCAGCCAGGACACGTATAACTATGGCTACACCTTC	CASSQDTYNYGYTF
TRBV6-1	.	TRBD1	TRBJ2-7	TGTGCCAGCACCACACTCTGGGGGACAGACGAGCAGTACTTC	CASTTLWGTDEQYF
TRBV5-5	.	.	TRBJ1-3	TGTGCCAGCAGCTTCCAGGAGGCTGGAAACACCATATATTTT	CASSFQEAGNTIYF
TRBV2	.	.	TRBJ2-1	TGTGCCAGCCAAACCGACAGAGGCTCCTACAATGAGCAGTTCTTC	CASQTDRGSYNEQFF
TRBV5-6	.	.	TRBJ2-3	TGTGCCAGCAGACTCCGGGCGACAGATACGCAGTATTTT	CASRLRATDTQYF
TRBV4-1	.	.	TRBJ2-3	TGCGCCAGCAGCCACCTTGGGCGTCCAGATACGCAGTATTTT	CASSHLGRPDTQYF
TRBV11-2	.	TRBD1	TRBJ1-2	TGTGCCAGCAGCCCGACAGGGACCTATGGCTACACCTTC	CASSPTGTYGYTF
TRBV30	.	.	TRBJ1-3	TGTGCCTGGAGTCTCGACAGGTTCTACGGAAACACCATATATTTT	CAWSLDRFYGNTIYF
TRBV5-1	few	TRBD2	TRBJ2-1	TGCGCCAGCAGCCTTGGACTAGCGATCTACAATGAGCAGTTCTTC	CASSLGLAIYNEQFF
TRBV2	.	.	TRBJ2-1	TGTGCCAGCAGTGAACGGCAGGGCCTGTATGATGAGCAGTTCTTC	CASSERQGLYDEQFF
TRBV5-1	.	TRBD1	TRBJ1-4	TGCGCCAGCAGGGCAGGGGGTTCTAATGAAAAACTGTTTTTT	CASRAGGSNEKLFF
TRBV18	few	.	TRBJ1-1	TGTGCCAGCTCACCATGGGACACCAAGATTGAAGCTTTCTTT	CASSPWDTKIEAFF
TRBV14	few	.	TRBJ1-2	TGTGCCAGCAGCCAGGTCGGATTCCTCTATGGCTACACCTTC	CASSQVGFLYGYTF
TRBV6-5	.	.	TRBJ2-7	TGTGCCAGCAGCCCCCGGACGGGGAGGGAGCAGTACTTC	CASSPRTGREQYF
TRBV11-1	.	.	TRBJ1-1	TGTGCCAGCAGCTCCAGGGGCCTGAACACTGAAGCTTTCTTT	CASSSRGLNTEAFF
TRBV28	.	TRBD1	TRBJ1-4	TGTGCCAGCAGTTTAATGGTAGGGACAGGGGAGAATGAAAAACTGTTTTTT	CASSLMVGTGENEKLFF
TRBV28	.	TRBD2	TRBJ2-1	TGTGCCAGCAGTTCACGAATAGCGGGAGGTCCCCCCTACAATGAGCAGTTCTTC	CASSSRIAGGPPYNEQFF
TRBV5-1	.	.	TRBJ1-4	TGCGCCAGCAGCCTGACCCAGGGCTATAATGAAAAACTGTTTTTT	CASSLTQGYNEKLFF
TRBV6-6	.	.	TRBJ2-7	TGTGCCAGCAGTTACTCAGGCAGGGTGTACGAGCAGTACTTC	CASSYSGRVYEQYF
TRBV20-1	.	.	TRBJ1-2	TGCAGTGCTAGAGTAGGGGGGTCGGGCACCTTC	CSARVGGSGTF
TRBV5-4	.	.	TRBJ2-3	TGTGCCAGCAGCTCGGCCAAACGGTCAGGGAAAGATACGCAGTATTTT	CASSSAKRSGKDTQYF
TRBV6-6	few	.	TRBJ2-7	TGTGCCAGCAGACCAAGGACGGCCACCTACGAGCAGTACTTC	CASRPRTATYEQYF
TRBV28	.	.	TRBJ1-1	TGTGCCAGCAGCCCCGGAACAGTGATGAACACTGAAGCTTTCTTT	CASSPGTVMNTEAFF
TRBV7-6	.	TRBD1	TRBJ2-7	TGTGCCAGCAGCCCCGCCGGGCGAGGGGGCACCTACGAGCAGTACTTC	CASSPAGRGGTYEQYF
TRBV5-5	.	.	TRBJ1-1	TGTGCCAGCAGTACCCTGATTATTAACACTGAAGCTTTCTTT	CASSTLIINTEAFF
TRBV5-1	.	TRBD1	TRBJ1-2	TGCGCCAGCAGCTTGGAGACAGGGAACTATGGCTACACCTTC	CASSLETGNYGYTF
TRBV5-1	.	.	TRBJ2-2	TGCGCCAGCAGCTTGGGGACGGCCCGGACCGGGGAGCTGTTTTTT	CASSLGTARTGELFF
TRBV6-4	few	.	TRBJ1-5	TGTGCCAGCAGTGACGGGCAGACTTGGGGCAATCAGCCCCAGCATTTT	CASSDGQTWGNQPQHF
TRBV5-6	.	.	TRBJ1-2	TGTGCCAGCAGCTTCGACAGATGGACTATGGGCTACACCTTC	CASSFDRWTMGYTF
TRBV10-3	.	.	TRBJ1-4	TGTGCCATCAGTGAGTACAATGAAAAACTGTTTTTT	CAISEYNEKLFF
TRBV5-1	few	.	TRBJ1-2	TGCGCCAGCAGCTTTCCTCGGGAGGGCTATGGCTACACCTTC	CASSFPREGYGYTF